This record covers a single T cell receptor (beta chain). Its target is unknown. Per the germline V gene, CDR1 is SGHRS and CDR2 is YFSETQ. The CDR3 loop spans 16 amino acids. The ends lost 3 bases at V and 7 bases at J; junction bases unmatched: 12. This sample is drawn from a study of blood T cells in healthy people across ages. Findings and caveats of the study: The study found more naive CD4+ cells and higher diversity in long-lived than aged donors. As age increased, TCR beta diversity per million T cells fell in a roughly linear fashion. Naive T cell percentage showed a strong correlation with TCR beta diversity.

A second PCR of 7 to 11 cycles used a sample-barcoded 5' primer and a J-beta primer mix. Unique molecular identifiers of 12 random nucleotides labeled each cDNA. TCRdb re-derived calls from the 5' RACE reads in MiXCR, one entry per CDR3 protein. Seen here are over a million distinct CDR3 sequences, approximately 60% observed once, and the top ten hold more than 6%. The rearrangement links TRBV5-1 to TRBJ2-1; 8 nucleotides align to TRBD1. The specimen was blood. The receptor was isolated from a man aged 18 to 35 in good health. The CDR3 nucleotides read TGCGCCAGCAGCTGGGGGCCCGGGACAGGAACGAATGAGCAGTTCTTC. This encodes CASSWGPGTGTNEQFF.